The 9 T cell receptor beta chains below all came from one sample that was sequenced in a study of blood T cell repertoires in COVID-19. Profiling relied on immunoSEQ multiplex PCR, and the TCRdb table lists in-frame clones only, not all of them. Here the sample spans over 150,000 clones, 83% being singletons. Sample: peripheral blood. All receptors derive from a woman aged 80 or older with acute or convalescent COVID-19.

The V gene is TRBV6-2 or TRBV6-3, the J gene TRBJ2-5; D possibly corresponds to TRBD2 (6 bases). Germline V gene lookup returns CDR1 MNHEY and CDR2 SVGEGT. V was trimmed by 1 base and J by 7 bases, leaving 13 bases between them. The CDR3 totals 14 residues. CDR3 protein: CASSYLRDAGTQYF. The CDR3, as DNA: TGTGCCAGCAGTTACTTGCGGGACGCCGGGACCCAGTACTTC.

This clone turned up a few times. The chain uses TRBV5-5 and TRBJ1-5; no definite D call. The CDR3 has 11 residues. The ends were cut back, 4 bases at V and 9 bases at J, with 8 bases in the middle. Germline V CDR1 and CDR2: SGHKS, YYEKEE (reference sequence). The DNA for the CDR3 is TGTGCCAGCAGCCCGGAGGGGCCCCAGCATTTT. This gives the protein CASSPEGPQHF.

The CDR3 DNA follows: TGTGCCAGCAGCCTGTTCCCAGGGGGCGACGAGCAGTACTTC. This translates into CASSLFPGGDEQYF. The chain recombines TRBV27 with TRBJ2-7; 8 nucleotides agree with TRBD1. The CDR3 extends over 14 amino acids. J lost 5 bases, V lost 6 bases, and 9 bases had no gene match. Germline V gene data show CDR1 as MNHEY and CDR2 as SMNVEV (reference sequence).

The rearrangement uses TRBV30 and TRBJ1-5; 7 nucleotides line up with TRBD1. Germline V gives CDR1 GTSNPN, CDR2 SVGIG (reference sequence). The CDR3 totals 13 residues. V was pared by 1 base and J by 6 bases, with 3 bases of the junction left unmatched. For the CDR3, the DNA is TGTGCCTGGAGTGGACAGGGAGTTCAGCCCCAGCATTTT. Its translation is CAWSGQGVQPQHF.

The rearrangement joins TRBV24-1 to TRBJ2-1; a possible D gene is TRBD1 (6 bases). V lost 4 bases and J lost 2, with 14 bases in between. This CDR3 is 16 amino acids long. Germline values: CDR1 KGHDR, CDR2 SFDVKD. The CDR3 sequence is CATSDSRQDAYNEQFF. The CDR3 DNA follows: TGTGCCACCAGTGACTCTCGACAGGACGCCTACAATGAGCAGTTCTTC.

This clone was seen only a few times. This rearrangement joins TRBV15 to TRBJ1-2, with D tentatively TRBD1 (6 bases). Germline V gene data show CDR1 as LNHNV and CDR2 as YYDKDF (reference sequence). The CDR3 is 15 amino acids. Between the trimmed V and J ends, which lost 0 bases and 7 bases, there was a span of 15 bases. CDR3 region: CATSRDGDRGSGYTF. CDR3 nucleotide sequence: TGTGCCACCAGCAGAGACGGGGATAGGGGGTCTGGCTACACCTTC.

The chain carries TRBV28 and TRBJ1-2; 7 positions agree with TRBD1. Germline V gene data show CDR1 as MDHEN and CDR2 as SYDVKM. The CDR3 loop spans 13 amino acids. Losses at the gene ends were 5 bases for V and 6 bases for J; bases not matched to a gene: 6. In DNA, the CDR3 is TGTGCCAGCAGTACCCCTACAGGGGATGGCTACACCTTC. Amino acids: CASSTPTGDGYTF.

V is TRBV28 and J is TRBJ1-5; 7 nucleotides align to TRBD1. Germline V lookup: CDR1 MDHEN, CDR2 SYDVKM. The length of the CDR3 is 15 residues. V lost 7 bases, J lost 0 bases, and 6 bases stayed unmatched. Here the CDR3 DNA reads TGTGCCAGCACCGGGGGACAGAATAGCAATCAGCCCCAGCATTTT. The encoded protein is CASTGGQNSNQPQHF. The full variable domain, completed using reference TRBV28 and TRBJ1-5, is DVKVTQSSRYLVKRTGEKVFLECVQDMDHENMFWYRQDPGLGLRLIYFSYDVKMKEKGDIPEGYSVSREKKERFSLILESASTNQTSMYLCASTGGQNSNQPQHFGDGTRLSIL.

The chain uses TRBV18 and TRBJ2-1; 14 bases are a match to TRBD2. Germline V CDR1 and CDR2: KGHSH, LQKENI. Germline trimming cut 5 bases from V and 8 bases from J; bases unmatched to any gene: 5. The CDR3 runs to 15 residues. The DNA for the CDR3 is TGTGCCAGCTCAGTGACTAGCGGGGGGGCGCATGAGCAGTTCTTC. Translation: CASSVTSGGAHEQFF.